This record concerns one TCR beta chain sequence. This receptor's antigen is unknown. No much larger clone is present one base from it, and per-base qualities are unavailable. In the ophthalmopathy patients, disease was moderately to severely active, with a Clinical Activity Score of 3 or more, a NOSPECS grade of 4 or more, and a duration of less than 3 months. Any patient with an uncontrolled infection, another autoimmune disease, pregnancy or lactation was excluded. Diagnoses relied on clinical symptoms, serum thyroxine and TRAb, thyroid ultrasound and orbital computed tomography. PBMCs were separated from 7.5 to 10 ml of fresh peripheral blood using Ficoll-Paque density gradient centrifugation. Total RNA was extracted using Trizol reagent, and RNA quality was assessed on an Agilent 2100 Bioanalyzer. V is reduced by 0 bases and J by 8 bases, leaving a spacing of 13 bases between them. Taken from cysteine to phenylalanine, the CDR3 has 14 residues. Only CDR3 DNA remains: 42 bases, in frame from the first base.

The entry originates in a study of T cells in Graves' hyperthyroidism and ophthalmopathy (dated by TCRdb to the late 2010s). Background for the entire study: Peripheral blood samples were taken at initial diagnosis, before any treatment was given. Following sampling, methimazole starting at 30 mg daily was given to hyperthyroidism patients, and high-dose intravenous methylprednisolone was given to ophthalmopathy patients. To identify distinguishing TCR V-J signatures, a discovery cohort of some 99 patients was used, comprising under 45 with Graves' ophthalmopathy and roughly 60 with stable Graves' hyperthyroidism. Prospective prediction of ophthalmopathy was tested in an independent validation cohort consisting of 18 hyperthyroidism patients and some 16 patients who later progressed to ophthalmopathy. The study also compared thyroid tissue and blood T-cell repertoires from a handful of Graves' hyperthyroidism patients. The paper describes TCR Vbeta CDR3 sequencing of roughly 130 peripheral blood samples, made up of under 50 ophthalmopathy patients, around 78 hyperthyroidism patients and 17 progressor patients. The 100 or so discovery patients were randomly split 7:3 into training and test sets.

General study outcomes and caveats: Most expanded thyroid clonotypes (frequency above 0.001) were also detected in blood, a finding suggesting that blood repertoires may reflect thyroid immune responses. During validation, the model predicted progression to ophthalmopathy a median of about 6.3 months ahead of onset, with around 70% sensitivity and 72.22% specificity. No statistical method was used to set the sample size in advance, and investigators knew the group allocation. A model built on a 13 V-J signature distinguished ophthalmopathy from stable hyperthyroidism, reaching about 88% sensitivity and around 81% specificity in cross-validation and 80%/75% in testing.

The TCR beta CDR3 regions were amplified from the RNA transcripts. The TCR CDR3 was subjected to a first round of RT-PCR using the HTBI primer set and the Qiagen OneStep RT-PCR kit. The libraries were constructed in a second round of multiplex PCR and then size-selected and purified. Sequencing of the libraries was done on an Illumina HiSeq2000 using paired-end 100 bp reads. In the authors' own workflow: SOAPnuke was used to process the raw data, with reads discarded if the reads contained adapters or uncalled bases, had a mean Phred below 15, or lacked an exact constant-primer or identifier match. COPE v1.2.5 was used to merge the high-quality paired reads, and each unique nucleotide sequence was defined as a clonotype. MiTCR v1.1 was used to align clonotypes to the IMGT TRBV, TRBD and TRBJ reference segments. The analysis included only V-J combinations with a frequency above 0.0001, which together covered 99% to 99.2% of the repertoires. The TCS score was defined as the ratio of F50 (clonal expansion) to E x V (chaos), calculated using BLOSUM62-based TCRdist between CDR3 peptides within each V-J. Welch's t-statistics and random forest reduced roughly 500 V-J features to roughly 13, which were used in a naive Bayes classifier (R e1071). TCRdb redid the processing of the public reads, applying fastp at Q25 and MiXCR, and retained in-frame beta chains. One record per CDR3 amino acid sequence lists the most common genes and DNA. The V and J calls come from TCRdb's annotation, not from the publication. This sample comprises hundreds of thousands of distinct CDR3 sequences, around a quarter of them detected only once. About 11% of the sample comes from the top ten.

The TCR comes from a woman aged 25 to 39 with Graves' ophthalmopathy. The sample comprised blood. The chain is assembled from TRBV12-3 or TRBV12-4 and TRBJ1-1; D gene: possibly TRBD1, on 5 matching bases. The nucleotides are TGTGCCAGCAGTTTAGCCTCGGGCTCAGGGGAAGCTTTCTTT. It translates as CASSLASGSGEAFF.